This paragraph reports one T cell receptor beta chain. The target of this receptor is not known. Base quality data are lacking; no much larger clone is found one base away. Library creation used 5' RACE. TCRdb records NextSeq 500 as the sequencer. In the TCR library protocol, unique molecular identifiers were attached to individual cDNA molecules to correct for PCR bias and sequencing error. Both TCR alpha and beta chains were sequenced, and tight co-correlation was observed between alpha and beta sequence abundances in each sample. Per the source publication's procedure: Decombinator V4 was used to perform V gene, J gene and CDR3 annotation of TCR sequences. TCRs were defined as expanded if a significant change between any two time points was detected under a Poisson model with p below 0.0001. Abundances of TCRs were expressed as counts per million after normalisation to the total number of TCRs sequenced in each sample. TRAV1-2 paired with TRAJ12, TRAJ20 or TRAJ33 defined MAIT TCRs, while TRAV10 paired with TRAJ18 defined iNKT TCRs. VDJdb, accessed 1 November 2021, was searched for CMV, EBV and SARS-CoV-2 annotated TCRs, excluding TCRs annotated for multiple antigens. Using fastp trimming at Q25 and MiXCR clonotype assembly, TCRdb reanalyzed the public sequencing data and kept in-frame beta chains. Merged by CDR3 protein, the rows form single entries marked with the most common genes and DNA. TCRdb, not the original authors, processed these V and J calls. In all, the sample holds some 91,000 distinct CDR3 sequences, and around 10% of those were seen once. The ten largest clones add up to roughly 4.5% of the sample.

CDR3 length: 16 amino acids, cysteine to phenylalanine. The kept DNA is CDR3 alone, 48 bases in frame from the first base. V is shortened by 5 bases, J by 2 bases, and the region joining them spans 18 bases. CDR1 and CDR2 are read off the germline V gene as SGHRS and YFSETQ. This record comes from a study of early T cells in non-severe SARS-CoV-2 infection (dated by TCRdb to the early 2020s). For the study in its entirety: Because TCR sequencing relied on bulk RNA taken from unsorted whole blood, pairing of alpha and beta chains was not possible.

This was a case-control study nested in a cohort of healthcare workers in London, UK, who had nasopharyngeal swab PCR tests and blood samples taken every week. Healthcare workers were enrolled in the week of the UK lockdown, from 23 to 31 March 2020, and were followed every week for up to roughly 16 weeks. The paper as a whole reports these results and caveats: VDJdb matching was skewed toward anti-spike CD8 responses and likely underestimated virus-specific expansions, missing private and CD4 specificities.

The chain uses TRBV5-1 and TRBJ2-3; the D gene is perhaps TRBD2, on 5 matching bases. The sample here was whole blood, taken at baseline. The source is an adult who was a healthcare worker with PCR-confirmed SARS-CoV-2 infection or an uninfected control (not recorded which). CDR3 reads: CASSSSNPSLTDTQYF. The sequenced DNA: TGCGCCAGCAGTTCTAGCAACCCTTCCCTCACAGATACGCAGTATTTT.